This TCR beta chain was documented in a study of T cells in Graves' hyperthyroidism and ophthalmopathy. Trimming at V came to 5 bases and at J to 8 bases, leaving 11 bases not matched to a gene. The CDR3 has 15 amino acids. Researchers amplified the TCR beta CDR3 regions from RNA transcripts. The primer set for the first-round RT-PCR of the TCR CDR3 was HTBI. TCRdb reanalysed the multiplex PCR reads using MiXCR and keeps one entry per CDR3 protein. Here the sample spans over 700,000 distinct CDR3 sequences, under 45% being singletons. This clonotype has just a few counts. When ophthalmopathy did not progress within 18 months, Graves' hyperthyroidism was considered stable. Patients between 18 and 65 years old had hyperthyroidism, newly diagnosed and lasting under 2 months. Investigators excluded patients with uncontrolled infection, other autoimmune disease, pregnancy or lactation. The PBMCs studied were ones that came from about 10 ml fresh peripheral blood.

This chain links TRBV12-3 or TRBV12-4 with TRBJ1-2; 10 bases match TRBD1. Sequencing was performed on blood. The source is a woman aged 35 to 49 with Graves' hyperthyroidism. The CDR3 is CASSVPGQGLNGYTF. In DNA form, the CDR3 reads TGTGCCAGCAGTGTCCCGGGACAGGGGTTAAACGGCTACACCTTC.